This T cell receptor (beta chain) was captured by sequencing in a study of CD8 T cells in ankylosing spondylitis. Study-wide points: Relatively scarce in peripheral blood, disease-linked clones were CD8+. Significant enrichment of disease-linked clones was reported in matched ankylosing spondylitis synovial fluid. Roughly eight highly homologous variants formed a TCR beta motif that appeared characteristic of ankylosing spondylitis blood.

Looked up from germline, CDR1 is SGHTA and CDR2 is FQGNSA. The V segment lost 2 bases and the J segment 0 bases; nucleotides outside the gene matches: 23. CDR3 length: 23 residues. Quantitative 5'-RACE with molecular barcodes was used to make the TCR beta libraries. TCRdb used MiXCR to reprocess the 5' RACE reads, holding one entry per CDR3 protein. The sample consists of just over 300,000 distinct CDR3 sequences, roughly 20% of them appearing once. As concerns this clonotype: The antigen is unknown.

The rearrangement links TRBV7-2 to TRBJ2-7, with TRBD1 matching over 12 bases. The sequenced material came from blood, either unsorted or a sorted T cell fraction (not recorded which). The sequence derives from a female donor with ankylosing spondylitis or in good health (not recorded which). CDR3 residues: CASSLFGGGPPGTGGIGSYEQYF. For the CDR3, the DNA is TGTGCCAGCAGCTTATTCGGAGGTGGACCCCCCGGGACAGGGGGCATAGGCTCCTACGAGCAGTACTTC. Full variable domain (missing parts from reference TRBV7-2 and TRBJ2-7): GAGVSQSPSNKVTEKGKDVELRCDPISGHTALYWYRQSLGQGLEFLIYFQGNSAPDKSGLPSDRFSAERTGGSVSTLTIQRTQQEDSAVYLCASSLFGGGPPGTGGIGSYEQYFGPGTRLTVT.